Here is one TCR beta chain with its context. The source of the sample is a study of cytomegalovirus exposure and HLA in healthy donors. V was clipped by 7 bases and J by 6 bases; unmatched bases: 2. The CDR3 extends over 13 amino acids. CDR1 SGHAT and CDR2 FQNNGV come from the germline V gene. Method: immunoSEQ multiplex PCR; TCRdb's copy keeps in-frame clones and lacks some. The repertoire holds tens of thousands of clones, with less than 90% as singletons. Sequencing was carried out using PBMCs. The TCR was taken from a woman under 30 in good health and CMV-seropositive. The chain is built from TRBV11-2 and TRBJ2-1; 11 nucleotides match TRBD2. CDR3 residues: CASTSGGPNEQFF. DNA for the CDR3: TGTGCCAGCACTAGCGGGGGGCCCAATGAGCAGTTCTTC.